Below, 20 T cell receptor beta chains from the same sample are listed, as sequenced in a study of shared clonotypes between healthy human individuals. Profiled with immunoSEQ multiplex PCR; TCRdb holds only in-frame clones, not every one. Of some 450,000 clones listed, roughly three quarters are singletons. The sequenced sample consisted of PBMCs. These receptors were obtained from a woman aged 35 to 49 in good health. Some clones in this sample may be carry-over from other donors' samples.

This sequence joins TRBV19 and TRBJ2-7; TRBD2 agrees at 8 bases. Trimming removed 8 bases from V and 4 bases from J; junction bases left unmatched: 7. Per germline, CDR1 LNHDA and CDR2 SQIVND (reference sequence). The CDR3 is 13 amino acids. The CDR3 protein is CASQNSGSYEQYF. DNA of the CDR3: TGTGCCAGTCAGAACAGCGGGAGTTACGAGCAGTACTTC.

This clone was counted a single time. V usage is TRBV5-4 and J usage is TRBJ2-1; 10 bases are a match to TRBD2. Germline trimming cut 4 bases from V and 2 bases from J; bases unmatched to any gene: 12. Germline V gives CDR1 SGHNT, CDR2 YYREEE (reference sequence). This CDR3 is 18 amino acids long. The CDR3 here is CASSRGQSGTSAYNEQFF. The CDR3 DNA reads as TGTGCCAGCAGCCGGGGACAGTCCGGGACTAGCGCCTACAATGAGCAGTTCTTC.

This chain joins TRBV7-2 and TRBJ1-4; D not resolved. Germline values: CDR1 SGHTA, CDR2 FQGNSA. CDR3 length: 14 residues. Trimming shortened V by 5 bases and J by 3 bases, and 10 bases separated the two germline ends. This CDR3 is CASSTGSANEKLFF. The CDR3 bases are TGTGCCAGCAGCACTGGATCGGCTAATGAAAAACTGTTTTTT.

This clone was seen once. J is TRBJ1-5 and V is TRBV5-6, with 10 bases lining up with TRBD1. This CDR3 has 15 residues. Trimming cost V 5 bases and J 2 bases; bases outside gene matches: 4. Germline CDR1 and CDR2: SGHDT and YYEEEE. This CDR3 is CASSPGTGGNQPQHF. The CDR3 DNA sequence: TGTGCCAGCAGTCCCGGGACAGGGGGCAATCAGCCCCAGCATTTT.

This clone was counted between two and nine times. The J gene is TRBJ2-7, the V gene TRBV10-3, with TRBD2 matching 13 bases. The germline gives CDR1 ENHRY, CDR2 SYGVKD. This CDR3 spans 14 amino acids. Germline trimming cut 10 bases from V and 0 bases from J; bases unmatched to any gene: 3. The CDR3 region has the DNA TGTGCCACCGGGACTAGCGGGACCTCCTACGAGCAGTACTTC. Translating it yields CATGTSGTSYEQYF.

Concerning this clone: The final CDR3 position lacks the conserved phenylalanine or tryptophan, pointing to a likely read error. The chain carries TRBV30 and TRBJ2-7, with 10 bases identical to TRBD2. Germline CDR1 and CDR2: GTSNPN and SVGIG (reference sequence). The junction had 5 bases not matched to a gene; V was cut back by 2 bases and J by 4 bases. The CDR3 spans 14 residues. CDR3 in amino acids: CAWSRGLAMYEQYL. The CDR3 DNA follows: TGTGCCTGGAGTAGGGGACTAGCGATGTACGAGCAGTACCTC.

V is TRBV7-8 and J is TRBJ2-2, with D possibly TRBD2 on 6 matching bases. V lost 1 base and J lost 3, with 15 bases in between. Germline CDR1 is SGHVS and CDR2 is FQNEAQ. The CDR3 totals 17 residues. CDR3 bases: TGTGCCAGCAGCTTAGTTTCGGGGGTCTATGACACCGGGGAGCTGTTTTTT. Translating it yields CASSLVSGVYDTGELFF.

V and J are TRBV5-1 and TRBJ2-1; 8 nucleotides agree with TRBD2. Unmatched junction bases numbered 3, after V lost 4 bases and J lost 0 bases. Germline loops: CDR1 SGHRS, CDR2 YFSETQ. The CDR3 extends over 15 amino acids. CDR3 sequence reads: CASSTSGSSYNEQFF. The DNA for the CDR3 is TGCGCCAGCAGCACTAGCGGAAGCTCCTACAATGAGCAGTTCTTC.

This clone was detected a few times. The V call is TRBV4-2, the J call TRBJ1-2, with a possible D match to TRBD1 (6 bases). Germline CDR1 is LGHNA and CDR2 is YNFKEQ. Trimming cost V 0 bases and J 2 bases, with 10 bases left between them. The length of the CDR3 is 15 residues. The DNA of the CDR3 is TGTGCCAGCAGCCAAGAAGGGGGGGGCAACTATGGCTACACCTTC. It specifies CASSQEGGGNYGYTF.

The CDR3 reads CASSLNPLSTDTQYF. The CDR3 region has the DNA TGCGCCAGCAGCTTGAATCCGCTTAGCACAGATACGCAGTATTTT. V is TRBV5-1 and J is TRBJ2-3, with unresolved D. Germline V CDR1 and CDR2: SGHRS, YFSETQ. CDR3 length: 15 residues. V gave up 1 base and J gave up 0 bases, with 9 bases separating them.

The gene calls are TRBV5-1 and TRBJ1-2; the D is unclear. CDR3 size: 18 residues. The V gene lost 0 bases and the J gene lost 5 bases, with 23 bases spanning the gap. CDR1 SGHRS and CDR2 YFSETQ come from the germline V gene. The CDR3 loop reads CASSLGPTAGLVGYGYTF. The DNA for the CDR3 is TGCGCCAGCAGCTTGGGGCCTACGGCAGGCCTAGTTGGATATGGCTACACCTTC.

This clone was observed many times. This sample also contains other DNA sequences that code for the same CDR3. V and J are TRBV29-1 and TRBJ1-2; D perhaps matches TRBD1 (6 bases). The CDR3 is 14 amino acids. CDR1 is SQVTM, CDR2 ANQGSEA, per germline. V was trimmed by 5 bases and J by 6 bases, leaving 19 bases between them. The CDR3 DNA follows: TGCAGCGTTACCTCCCTCCGGGACAACGATGGCTACACCTTC. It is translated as CSVTSLRDNDGYTF.

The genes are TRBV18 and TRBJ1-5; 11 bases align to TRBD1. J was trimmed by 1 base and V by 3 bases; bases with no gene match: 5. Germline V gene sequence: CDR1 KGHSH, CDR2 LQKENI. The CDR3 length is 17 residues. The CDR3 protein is CASSPIRTGGSNQPQHF. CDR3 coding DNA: TGTGCCAGCTCACCTATCAGGACAGGGGGCAGCAATCAGCCCCAGCATTTT.

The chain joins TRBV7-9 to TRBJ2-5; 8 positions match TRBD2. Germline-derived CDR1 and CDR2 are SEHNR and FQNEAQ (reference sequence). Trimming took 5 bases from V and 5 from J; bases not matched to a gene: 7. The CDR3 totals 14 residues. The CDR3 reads CASSPSGSGETQYF. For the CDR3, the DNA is TGTGCCAGCAGCCCCAGCGGGAGCGGGGAGACCCAGTACTTC. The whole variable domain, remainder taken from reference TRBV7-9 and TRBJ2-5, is DTGVSQNPRHKITKRGQNVTFRCDPISEHNRLYWYRQTLGQGPEFLTYFQNEAQLEKSRLLSDRFSAERPKGSFSTLEIQRTEQGDSAMYLCASSPSGSGETQYFGPGTRLLVL.

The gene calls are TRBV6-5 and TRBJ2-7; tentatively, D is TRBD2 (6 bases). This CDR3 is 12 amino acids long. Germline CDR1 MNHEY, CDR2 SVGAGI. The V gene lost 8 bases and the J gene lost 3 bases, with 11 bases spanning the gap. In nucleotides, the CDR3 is TGTGCCAGCCGGGGGACGGGCTACGAGCAGTACTTC. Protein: CASRGTGYEQYF.

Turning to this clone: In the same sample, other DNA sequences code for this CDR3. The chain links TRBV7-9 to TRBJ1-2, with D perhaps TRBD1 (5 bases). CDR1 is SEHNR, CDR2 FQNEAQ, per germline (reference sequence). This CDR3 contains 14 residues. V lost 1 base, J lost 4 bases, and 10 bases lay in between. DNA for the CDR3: TGTGCCAGCAGCTTAGAGGGGACGGGCTATGGCTACACCTTC. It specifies CASSLEGTGYGYTF.

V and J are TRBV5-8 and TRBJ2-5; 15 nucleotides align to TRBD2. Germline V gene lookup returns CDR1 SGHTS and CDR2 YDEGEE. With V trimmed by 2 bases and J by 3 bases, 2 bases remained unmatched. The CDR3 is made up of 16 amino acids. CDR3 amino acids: CASSFGLAGGEETQYF. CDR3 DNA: TGTGCCAGCAGCTTTGGACTAGCGGGAGGGGAAGAGACCCAGTACTTC.

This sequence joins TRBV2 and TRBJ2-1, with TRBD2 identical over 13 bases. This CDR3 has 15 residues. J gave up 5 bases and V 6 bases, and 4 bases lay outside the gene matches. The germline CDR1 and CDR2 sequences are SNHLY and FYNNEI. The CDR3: CASSSLAGGHNEQFF. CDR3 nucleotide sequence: TGTGCCAGCAGCTCACTAGCGGGAGGGCACAATGAGCAGTTCTTC.

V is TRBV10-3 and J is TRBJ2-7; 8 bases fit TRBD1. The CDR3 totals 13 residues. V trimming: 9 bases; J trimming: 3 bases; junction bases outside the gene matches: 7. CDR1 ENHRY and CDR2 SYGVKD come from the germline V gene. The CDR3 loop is CAITTGTGYEQYF. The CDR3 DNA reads TGTGCCATAACAACCGGGACAGGCTACGAGCAGTACTTC.

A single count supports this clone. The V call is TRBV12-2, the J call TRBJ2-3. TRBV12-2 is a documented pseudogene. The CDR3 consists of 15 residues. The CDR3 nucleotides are TGTGCAAGTCGCCTACCAGAATATTTCACAGATACGCAGTATTTT. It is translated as CASRLPEYFTDTQYF.